This T cell receptor (beta chain) was identified in a study of post-analysis software for immune sequencing data. The study's findings and limits: There were five TRBV segments more frequent in patients than controls, and TRBV5-6, TRBV5-1 and TRBV20-1 were among them.

The V gene's germline CDR1 is ENHRY and CDR2 SYGVKD. This CDR3 is built from 13 residues. V gave up 2 bases and J gave up 4 bases, with 6 bases separating them. Worth noting for this clonotype: Its target is not known.

Unique molecular identifiers were present in the TCR beta cDNA libraries. Around 500,000 cDNA molecules were obtained from around 1 to 10 million T cells. TCRdb fed the PCR reads into MiXCR, producing one record per CDR3 protein. The profile covers approximately 690,000 distinct CDR3 sequences, with 55% to 70% appearing a single time and roughly 10% taken by the ten largest. The TCR was taken from a girl aged 2-10 years with multiple sclerosis. The J gene is TRBJ1-5, the V gene TRBV10-3; the D is unclear. The sample taken for sequencing was blood. CDR3 coding DNA: TGTGCCATCAGTGAGCCGGGTAATCAGCCCCAGCATTTT. Translating it yields CAISEPGNQPQHF.